The next 3 T cell receptor beta chains were all read from a single sample in a study of patients and donors after allogeneic stem cell transplantation. TCRdb recomputed calls from the RT-PCR reads with MiXCR, one row per CDR3 protein. Here the sample spans 390,000 or so distinct CDR3 sequences, approximately 16% being singletons. The sequenced sample consisted of blood, either unsorted or a sorted T cell fraction (not recorded which). These receptors were collected from a human donor who was either an allogeneic HSCT recipient or a stem cell or donor lymphocyte infusion donor (not recorded which). It is not recorded whose cells these are; they may come from a transplant donor.

A few counts support this clonotype. This chain connects TRBV5-1 to TRBJ1-3; D not resolved. Germline V CDR1 and CDR2: SGHRS, YFSETQ. This CDR3 has 17 amino acids. Trimming stripped 1 base from V and 1 base from J, with 15 bases between. CDR3 DNA: TGCGCCAGCAGCTTGACCCTCAGACCAGAATCTGGAAACACCATATATTTT. It specifies CASSLTLRPESGNTIYF.

There are a few counts of this clonotype. The chain uses TRBV21-1 and TRBJ1-5; TRBD1 is taken as the D call from the table, unchecked against the DNA. TRBV21-1 is described as a pseudogene. The CDR3 length is 19 residues. CDR3 bases: TGTGCCAGCTATTACCCTCGGGACAGGGGACAAAATAGCAATCAGCCCCAGCATTTT. As protein: CASYYPRDRGQNSNQPQHF.

This clonotype was detected a few times. This chain joins TRBV20-1 and TRBJ2-7; D is perhaps TRBD2 (6 bases). V was shortened by 0 bases and J by 1 base, with 13 bases between the two germline ends. Germline V gives CDR1 DFQATT, CDR2 SNEGSKA (reference sequence). The CDR3 has 15 residues. The CDR3 DNA follows: TGCAGTGCTAGAGATCATAGCGGCCCGTCCTACGAGCAGTACTTC. It codes for CSARDHSGPSYEQYF.